The 5 T cell receptor beta chains listed next were all sequenced from one sample in a study of radiation and T cells in renal cell carcinoma. Time point defined: blood 2 weeks post-SBRT. Stated treatment: 15 Gy SBRT to primary tumor, nephrectomy 4 weeks later. Some clones are missing from TCRdb's copy, which holds only in-frame ones; the method was immunoSEQ multiplex PCR. There are 100,000 to 150,000 clones in the sample; roughly four fifths occur only once, and 5.8% lies in the top ten. Sequenced here: blood, sampled from a patient whose treatment included radiotherapy and nephrectomy. The receptors stem from a man aged 45-65 years with renal cell carcinoma.

This clone was detected once. The genes are TRBV9 and TRBJ1-2, with D maybe TRBD1 (6 bases). The CDR3 consists of 18 residues. Germline V lookup: CDR1 SGDLS, CDR2 YYNGEE. The ends were cut back, 4 bases at V and 6 bases at J, with 28 bases in the middle. DNA of the CDR3: TGTGCCAGCAGCCTAGCCGTCTACAGTCTAAGGGGGAGTAATGGCTACACCTTC. It translates to CASSLAVYSLRGSNGYTF.

The chain employs TRBV7-9 and TRBJ1-1; a possible D gene is TRBD1 (5 bases). The CDR3 totals 14 residues. Germline CDR1 SEHNR, CDR2 FQNEAQ (reference sequence). The germline V and J ends were trimmed by 0 bases and 1 base, with 6 bases remaining between them. The CDR3 sequence is CASSLAGENTEAFF. In DNA form, the CDR3 reads TGTGCCAGCAGCTTAGCGGGGGAGAACACTGAAGCTTTCTTT.

The table lists this clone with a few counts. The chain couples TRBV10-1 to TRBJ2-7; D is perhaps TRBD1 or TRBD2 (6 bases each). Trimming cost V 1 base and J 6 bases, with 25 bases left between them. The germline gives CDR1 WNHNN, CDR2 SYGVQD (reference sequence). This CDR3 region has 18 residues. The CDR3 is CASSELGTGVTGGGEQYF. CDR3 DNA sequence: TGCGCCAGCAGTGAGTTGGGAACGGGAGTCACCGGGGGCGGCGAGCAGTACTTC.

V and J are TRBV30 and TRBJ1-2, with D perhaps matching TRBD1 (5 bases). This CDR3 has 11 residues. Germline lookup yields CDR1 GTSNPN and CDR2 SVGIG (reference sequence). Trimming removed 4 bases from V and 8 bases from J, with 11 bases in between. The CDR3 loop reads CAWTSRVGYTF. The CDR3 coding sequence is TGTGCCTGGACATCCAGGGTAGGCTACACCTTC. The entire variable domain, with the rest obtained from reference TRBV30 and TRBJ1-2, is as follows: SQTIHQWPATLVQPVGSPLSLECTVEGTSNPNLYWYRQAAGRGLQLLFYSVGIGQISSEVPQNLSASRPQDRQFILSSKKLLLSDSGFYLCAWTSRVGYTFGSGTRLTVV.

This clone was picked up one time. The chain employs TRBV19 and TRBJ2-7; a weak D match, TRBD2 (6 bases). Per the germline V gene, CDR1 is LNHDA and CDR2 is SQIVND (reference sequence). V gave up 4 bases and J gave up 1 base, with 8 bases separating them. There are 13 residues in the CDR3. CDR3 DNA sequence: TGTGCCAGTAGTAGTGGGGGGTCCTACGAGCAGTACTTC. Its translation is CASSSGGSYEQYF.